A single sample gave rise to the 20 T cell receptor beta chains below, sequenced in a study of vaccination effects on CD4 cells after COVID-19. Only in-frame clones appear in the TCRdb table, and some are missing; sequencing was by immunoSEQ multiplex PCR. The data contain under 40,000 clones, 72% of them singletons. ViraFEST assay sequencing came after antigen-specific CD4+ T cells were expanded with viral peptide pools. When around 10 days of culture had elapsed, CD4+ T cells were isolated. Vaccination of participants consisted of two doses of either the BNT162b2 or mRNA-1273 vaccine. These TCRs are of unknown antigen specificity. The specimen comprised CD4+ T cells from PBMCs cultured with HCoV-229E spike peptides, sampled after COVID-19 vaccination. These receptors originate from a human donor who received a COVID-19 vaccine.

The chain uses TRBV27 and TRBJ1-1; D may be TRBD1 (5 bases). The CDR3 extends over 14 amino acids. CDR1 and CDR2 from the germline V gene are MNHEY and SMNVEV (reference sequence). Trimming took off 5 bases at V and 7 bases at J, with 17 bases between the two ends. CDR3 DNA: TGTGCCAGCAGTCTACAGGTTGGGATCGTTGAAGCTTTCTTT. Protein sequence: CASSLQVGIVEAFF.

This clone was detected once. This chain uses TRBV5-1 with TRBJ1-4; TRBD1 aligns across 7 bases. Trimming took 4 bases from V and 8 from J; bases not matched to a gene: 11. This CDR3 spans 15 amino acids. The germline V gene has CDR1 SGHRS and CDR2 YFSETQ. For the CDR3, the DNA is TGCGCCAGCAGCGATTTACAGGGGAGTCGGGAAAAACTGTTTTTT. Translating it yields CASSDLQGSREKLFF.

This clone came up once. This chain links TRBV2 with TRBJ2-3; 9 bases fit TRBD1. With 6 bases clipped from V and 0 bases from J, the junction kept 10 bases outside the gene matches. From germline, CDR1 is SNHLY and CDR2 FYNNEI. The CDR3 loop spans 17 amino acids. In nucleotides, the CDR3 is TGTGCCAGCAGAGGACAGGGGTGGGGTCCTAGCACAGATACGCAGTATTTT. Translating gives CASRGQGWGPSTDTQYF.

The chain links TRBV24-1 to TRBJ1-5, with 9 bases that match TRBD1. The CDR3 is 16 amino acids. V shed 2 bases, J shed 1 base, and the junction held 2 bases outside the gene matches. Germline lookup yields CDR1 KGHDR and CDR2 SFDVKD. In DNA form, the CDR3 reads TGTGCCACCAGTGATTCCGGGACAGGGAGCAATCAGCCCCAGCATTTT. Residues: CATSDSGTGSNQPQHF.

The CDR3 nucleotides read TGTGCCAGCAGGCAGGGACAGTTAAGCTACGAGCAGTACTTC. As protein: CASRQGQLSYEQYF. The chain has TRBV6-5 and TRBJ2-7; 7 bases fit TRBD1. The J segment lost 3 bases and the V segment lost 6 bases, leaving 8 bases of the junction unmatched. The CDR3 is 14 amino acids. CDR1 and CDR2 (germline): MNHEY, SVGAGI.

The gene calls are TRBV19 and TRBJ1-2; D call uncertain. V was cut by 6 bases and J by 5 bases, with 13 bases left in between. Germline V lookup: CDR1 LNHDA, CDR2 SQIVND (reference sequence). The CDR3 loop spans 13 amino acids. CDR3 residues: CASRREAFYGYTF. DNA of the CDR3: TGTGCCAGTAGAAGGGAAGCTTTTTATGGCTACACCTTC.

The chain joins TRBV19 to TRBJ2-5; D might be TRBD1 (5 bases). Germline V gene sequence: CDR1 LNHDA, CDR2 SQIVND (reference sequence). The CDR3 spans 17 residues. V lost 1 base and J lost 7, with 22 bases in between. CDR3 DNA sequence: TGTGCCAGTAGTATAGGAATAAGCAGGGCGTTTGGTGCGACCCAGTACTTC. Its protein is CASSIGISRAFGATQYF.

The chain joins TRBV2 to TRBJ2-7; D is uncertain. CDR3 length equals 12 residues. Germline loops: CDR1 SNHLY, CDR2 FYNNEI. The ends were cut back, 7 bases at V and 0 bases at J, with 7 bases in the middle. CDR3 sequence (DNA): TGTGCCAGCACCTCACCCTCCTACGAGCAGTACTTC. Translated, it gives CASTSPSYEQYF.

This clone turned up a few times. The chain is built from TRBV7-2 and TRBJ2-1, with 15 bases matching TRBD2. After removal of 3 bases from V and 0 bases from J, the junction contained 6 bases not matched to a gene. Germline CDR1 is SGHTA and CDR2 is FQGNSA. CDR3 length equals 19 residues. CDR3 in amino acids: CASSFGTSGRTGSYNEQFF. CDR3 DNA: TGTGCCAGCAGCTTTGGGACTAGCGGGAGGACAGGCTCCTACAATGAGCAGTTCTTC.

This rearrangement joins TRBV3-1 (or the pseudogene TRBV3-2) to TRBJ2-1; D is undetermined. Germline V gene sequence: CDR1 LGHDT, CDR2 YNNKEL (reference sequence). This CDR3 has 11 amino acids. The V end was cut by 4 bases, the J end by 8 bases, with 6 bases between. This chain's CDR3 is CASSPGYEQFF. CDR3 DNA sequence: TGTGCCAGCAGCCCAGGATATGAGCAGTTCTTC.

The chain employs TRBV3-1 (or the pseudogene TRBV3-2) and TRBJ2-3, with 8 nucleotides matching TRBD2. The CDR3 totals 15 residues. Germline V lookup: CDR1 LGHDT, CDR2 YNNKEL (reference sequence). V shed 6 bases, J shed 6 bases, and the junction held 11 bases outside the gene matches. CDR3 sequence: CASSAVSGDRDTQYF. CDR3 nucleotides: TGTGCCAGCAGTGCCGTTAGCGGGGACCGGGATACGCAGTATTTT.

Only a few counts were recorded for this clone. This chain connects TRBV12-3 or TRBV12-4 to TRBJ1-2; unclear D gene. Trimming took off 6 bases at V and 5 bases at J, with 7 bases between the two ends. There are 11 residues in the CDR3. The CDR3 DNA reads TGTGCCAGCAGCCAACAATATGGCTACACCTTC. This gives the protein CASSQQYGYTF.

The chain combines TRBV14 with TRBJ2-5; possible D gene TRBD1, 6 bases. V lost 3 bases to trimming and J lost 4 bases, with 21 bases between them. Germline assignment: CDR1 SGHDN and CDR2 FVKESK. This CDR3 region has 17 residues. The CDR3 DNA is TGTGCCAGCAGCCAGACAGTAGGACAGCCGAGTCGAGAGACCCAGTACTTC. This encodes CASSQTVGQPSRETQYF.

The rearrangement joins TRBV6-1 to TRBJ1-1; D is ambiguous. Trimming took off 5 bases at V and 4 bases at J, with 14 bases between the two ends. There are 14 residues in the CDR3. CDR1 is MNHNS and CDR2 is SASEGT in the germline V gene. The CDR3 DNA is TGTGCCAGCAGTTCCAGCCCGCCGGGCACTGAAGCTTTCTTT. Amino acid sequence: CASSSSPPGTEAFF.

The chain joins TRBV10-3 to TRBJ2-2; D is undetermined. Looked up from germline, CDR1 is ENHRY and CDR2 is SYGVKD. V lost 0 bases to trimming and J lost 5 bases, with 7 bases between them. The CDR3 has 14 amino acids. The CDR3 reads CAISESLVTGELFF. CDR3 coding DNA: TGTGCCATCAGTGAGTCTTTAGTAACCGGGGAGCTGTTTTTT.

V and J are TRBV10-3 and TRBJ1-1; possible D gene TRBD1, 6 bases. The CDR3 sequence is 15 residues long. Germline loops: CDR1 ENHRY, CDR2 SYGVKD. The V end lost 4 bases, the J end lost 3 bases, and 15 bases lay between the germline ends. The CDR3 DNA reads as TGTGCCATCAGTGGTTTGGTGGGGGCCCACACTGAAGCTTTCTTT. It codes for CAISGLVGAHTEAFF.

This chain joins TRBV5-1 and TRBJ2-2; possible D gene TRBD2, 6 bases. Germline lookup yields CDR1 SGHRS and CDR2 YFSETQ. The CDR3 sequence is 16 residues long. Deletions cut 3 bases from V and 4 bases from J, with 16 bases between. The CDR3 loop reads CASSYTGSTGTGELFF. The DNA for the CDR3 is TGCGCCAGCAGCTACACCGGGAGTACGGGCACCGGGGAGCTGTTTTTT. Full variable domain (missing parts from reference TRBV5-1 and TRBJ2-2): KAGVTQTPRYLIKTRGQQVTLSCSPISGHRSVSWYQQTPGQGLQFLFEYFSETQRNKGNFPGRFSGRQFSNSRSEMNVSTLELGDSALYLCASSYTGSTGTGELFFGEGSRLTVL.

The chain combines TRBV6-2 or TRBV6-3 with TRBJ2-7, with TRBD1 matching over 9 bases. V trimming: 6 bases; J trimming: 3 bases; junction bases outside the gene matches: 21. Per the germline V gene, CDR1 is MNHEY and CDR2 is SVGEGT. The CDR3 spans 19 residues. CDR3 region: CASRPTYRDREGLHYEQYF. CDR3 bases: TGTGCCAGCAGACCTACTTACCGGGACAGGGAGGGACTCCACTACGAGCAGTACTTC.

The V call is TRBV2, the J call TRBJ2-1; 7 bases map to TRBD1. The CDR3 is 14 amino acids. The germline CDR1 and CDR2 sequences are SNHLY and FYNNEI. J gave up 16 bases and V 6 bases, and 18 bases lay outside the gene matches. CDR3 nucleotide sequence: TGTGCCAGCAGAACTAGACAGGGCTCCGATCAACTCTTCTTC. Its translation: CASRTRQGSDQLFF.

This clone was seen only once. The chain couples TRBV6-5 to TRBJ2-3; perhaps TRBD2 as D (5 bases). Germline V lookup: CDR1 MNHEY, CDR2 SVGAGI. The CDR3 consists of 12 residues. Trimming stripped 6 bases from V and 8 bases from J, with 12 bases between. The CDR3 DNA reads TGTGCCAGCAGGAGGGATCTCGGTACGCAGTATTTT. Translated, it gives CASRRDLGTQYF.